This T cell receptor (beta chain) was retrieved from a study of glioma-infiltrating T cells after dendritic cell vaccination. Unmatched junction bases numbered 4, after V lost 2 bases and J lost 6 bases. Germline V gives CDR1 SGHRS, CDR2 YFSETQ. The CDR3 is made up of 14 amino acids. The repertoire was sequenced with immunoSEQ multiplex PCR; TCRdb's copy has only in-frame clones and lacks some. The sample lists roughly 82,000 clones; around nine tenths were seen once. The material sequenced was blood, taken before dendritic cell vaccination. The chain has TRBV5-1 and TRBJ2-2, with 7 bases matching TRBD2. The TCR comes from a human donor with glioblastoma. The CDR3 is CASSLAGYSGELFF. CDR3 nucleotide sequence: TGCGCCAGCAGCTTAGCGGGATATTCCGGGGAGCTGTTTTTT.